A single sample is the source of the 9 T cell receptor beta chains below, sequenced in a study of blood T cell repertoires in COVID-19. Generated by immunoSEQ multiplex PCR, the TCRdb table keeps only in-frame clones and is missing some. The sample consists of 200,000 or so clones, approximately 83% of them appearing once. Sequencing used peripheral blood. These receptor sequences come from a man in his sixties with acute or convalescent COVID-19.

The chain joins TRBV11-2 to TRBJ2-7, with a possible D match to TRBD1 (5 bases). V lost 0 bases and J 0 bases, leaving 12 bases between the germline ends. CDR3 size: 16 residues. Germline CDR1 and CDR2: SGHAT and FQNNGV. In nucleotides, the CDR3 is TGTGCCAGCAGCTTAGATCGGTGGGGCCGCTCCTACGAGCAGTACTTC. It codes for CASSLDRWGRSYEQYF.

The chain carries TRBV28 and TRBJ1-1, with TRBD1 matching 7 bases. The CDR3 runs 15 residues. Germline assignment: CDR1 MDHEN and CDR2 SYDVKM. The ends lost 7 bases at V and 1 base at J; junction bases unmatched: 9. The CDR3 here is CASNVDRAGNTEAFF. The CDR3 DNA sequence: TGTGCCAGCAACGTCGACAGGGCTGGGAACACTGAAGCTTTCTTT.

The gene calls are TRBV2 and TRBJ1-5, with D hard to call. V lost 8 bases to trimming and J lost 4 bases, with 6 bases between them. Germline V gives CDR1 SNHLY, CDR2 FYNNEI. The CDR3 runs 11 residues. CDR3 residues: CASRENQPQHF. CDR3 bases: TGTGCCAGCCGAGAAAATCAGCCCCAGCATTTT.

The V gene is TRBV3-1 (or the pseudogene TRBV3-2), the J gene TRBJ1-6; 8 nucleotides agree with TRBD1. V lost 6 bases to trimming and J lost 7 bases; unmatched junction nucleotides: 5. The CDR3 contains 14 residues. The germline V gene encodes CDR1 LGHDT and CDR2 YNNKEL (reference sequence). This chain's CDR3 is CASSQDRDNSPLHF. Here the CDR3 DNA reads TGTGCCAGCAGTCAGGACAGGGACAATTCACCCCTCCACTTT.

The V gene is TRBV7-8, the J gene TRBJ2-1; D remains ambiguous. Germline V gives CDR1 SGHVS, CDR2 FQNEAQ. The germline V and J ends were trimmed by 2 bases and 6 bases, with 11 bases remaining between them. There are 14 residues in the CDR3. The DNA of the CDR3 is TGTGCCAGCAGCTTACCAATCTACCGCAATGAGCAGTTCTTC. Translated: CASSLPIYRNEQFF.

The J gene is TRBJ2-2, the V gene TRBV19; TRBD1 aligns across 9 bases. V lost 3 bases and J lost 5; bases outside the gene matches: 4. The germline V gene has CDR1 LNHDA and CDR2 SQIVND (reference sequence). The CDR3 is 15 amino acids. In nucleotides, the CDR3 is TGTGCCAGTAGTATTGGGGACAGGGTTACCGGGGAGCTGTTTTTT. Its translation: CASSIGDRVTGELFF.

The rearrangement links TRBV15 to TRBJ2-3, with TRBD2 as a possible D gene (6 bases). The germline V gene encodes CDR1 LNHNV and CDR2 YYDKDF (reference sequence). The CDR3 runs 16 residues. Trimming left V 5 bases short and J 1 base short, with 16 bases between. In DNA, the CDR3 is TGTGCCACCAGCGTCCGCCCGGGAGAAGGCACAGATACGCAGTATTTT. Residues: CATSVRPGEGTDTQYF.

The rearrangement uses TRBV28 and TRBJ1-6; tentatively, D is TRBD1 (6 bases). The germline CDR1 and CDR2 sequences are MDHEN and SYDVKM. CDR3 length: 15 amino acids. Trimming removed 5 bases from V and 7 bases from J, with 15 bases in between. The DNA of the CDR3 is TGTGCCAGCAGTCCAGGGACACCTAAGAATTCACCCCTCCACTTT. Translating gives CASSPGTPKNSPLHF.

The sample holds a few counts of this clone. The CDR3 DNA reads TGTGCCAGTAGGCTAGCGGGAGGTTCAGATACGCAGTATTTT. Translating it yields CASRLAGGSDTQYF. V is TRBV19 and J is TRBJ2-3; TRBD2 matches at 11 bases. The germline gives CDR1 LNHDA, CDR2 SQIVND (reference sequence). Unmatched junction bases numbered 3, after V lost 6 bases and J lost 4 bases. The CDR3 covers 14 residues.